A selection of T cell receptor beta chains follows, all from one sample in a study of T cell responses to AZD1222 COVID-19 vaccine. The method was immunoSEQ multiplex PCR; TCRdb's version includes in-frame clones alone and lacks a portion of them. Here the sample spans some 180,000 clones, approximately 91% being singletons. The sample in question was peripheral blood, obtained 28 days after the second AZD1222 dose. These TCRs come from an adult who received the AZD1222 COVID-19 vaccine. Each CDR3 is given with its conserved first and last residue. D genes are given only for firm matches. Some rows mark clone size as missing; the rest say once, few, many or name a class of expanded clone.

TGTGCCAGCTCACCCAGAGGAAACACTGAAGCTTTCTTT CASSPRGNTEAFF TRBV18 - - TRBJ1-1
TGTGCCAGCTCCCGTGGACAGCTCACAGATACGCAGTATTTT CASSRGQLTDTQYF TRBV18 - - TRBJ2-3
TGTGCCAGCAGCTTAGGGCAGGCTAGCAATCAGCCCCAGCATTTT CASSLGQASNQPQHF TRBV7-9 once - TRBJ1-5
TGCAGCGGCCGGATATCCAGGGGGCCAGATACGCAGTATTTT CSGRISRGPDTQYF TRBV29-1 - TRBD1 TRBJ2-3
TGTGCCAGCAGTTCGGCTTACACCGGGGAGCTGTTTTTT CASSSAYTGELFF TRBV27 - - TRBJ2-2
TGTGCCAGCAGCTTAGGACACGCGGGTAATTCACCCCTCCACTTT CASSLGHAGNSPLHF TRBV7-3 - - TRBJ1-6
TGTGCCAGCAGCACCAGGGACAGGCCCGGGGAAAAACTGTTTTTT CASSTRDRPGEKLFF TRBV7-8 - TRBD1 TRBJ1-4
TGTGCCAGCAGTTTATCTATGGGACAGGCATACGAGCAGTACTTC CASSLSMGQAYEQYF TRBV27 once TRBD1 TRBJ2-7
TGTGCCAGCACCCTACAGGGTATCACTGAAGCTTTCTTT CASTLQGITEAFF TRBV5-4 - - TRBJ1-1
TGTGCCAGCAGTGCTGTCGGCGCGAACACTGAAGCTTTCTTT CASSAVGANTEAFF TRBV7-3 - - TRBJ1-1
TGCGCCAGCAGCCCTCGGGGCGACCTCCGAGACGATTCACCCCTCCACTTT CASSPRGDLRDDSPLHF TRBV5-1 - - TRBJ1-6
TGTGCCAGCAGCCCATTGGCGGCGGCGGGGGAGCAGTACTTC CASSPLAAAGEQYF TRBV7-9 - - TRBJ2-7
TGTGCCAGCAGCAGTAACACAGATACGCAGTATTTT CASSSNTDTQYF TRBV7-2 - - TRBJ2-3
TGCAGTGCTAGTCCGGACAGGGCATGGAACGAAAAACTGTTTTTT CSASPDRAWNEKLFF TRBV20-1 - TRBD1 TRBJ1-4
TGTGCCAGCAGCTTAGGCGCCTCCGGCTCTGGAAACACCATATATTTT CASSLGASGSGNTIYF TRBV11-2 - - TRBJ1-3
TGTGCCAGCAGTTTCTGGGACTTCGGTAGAGGCTACACCTTC CASSFWDFGRGYTF TRBV27 - - TRBJ1-2
TGTGCCAGCAGCCAAGACCGGGGGCAGTACTTC CASSQDRGQYF TRBV7-9 - - TRBJ2-7
TGTGCCAGCAGTTGGGGGTCGGCCCCCTCTGAAGAGCAGTTCTTC CASSWGSAPSEEQFF TRBV7-3 - - TRBJ2-1
TGCGCCAGCAGCCCGACTGGGGCCAACGTCCTGACTTTC CASSPTGANVLTF TRBV4-1 - - TRBJ2-6
TGTGCCAGTAGACCCCAGGGGGATAACTATGGCTACACCTTC CASRPQGDNYGYTF TRBV19 - TRBD1 TRBJ1-2
TGCGCCAGCAGGGGGGAGAACTATGGCTACACCTTC CASRGENYGYTF TRBV23-1 - - TRBJ1-2
TGTGCCAGCAGCCCAACGTCGAGGGGAAGACAGCCCCAGCATTTT CASSPTSRGRQPQHF TRBV7-7 once - TRBJ1-5
TGTGCCAGCAGCTCGGGACAGGGGGGTGGCTACACCTTC CASSSGQGGGYTF TRBV5-5 - TRBD1 TRBJ1-2
TGCGCCAGCAGCTCTGGCAGGGGGCAGGGGGCCAAAAACATTCAGTACTTC CASSSGRGQGAKNIQYF TRBV5-1 - TRBD1 TRBJ2-4
TGTGCCAGTAGTCAAGGGAGGACTAGCGGGAGTATGGATGAGCAGTTCTTC CASSQGRTSGSMDEQFF TRBV19 - TRBD2 TRBJ2-1
TGTGCCATCAGGGGGGACGATTACAATGAGCAGTTCTTC CAIRGDDYNEQFF TRBV10-3 - - TRBJ2-1
TGTGCCAGCAGCCAAGGAAACTCCTATAATTCACCCCTCCACTTT CASSQGNSYNSPLHF TRBV4-2 - - TRBJ1-6
TGCAGCGTTGATGGGCGCCTGAACACTGAAGCTTTCTTT CSVDGRLNTEAFF TRBV29-1 - - TRBJ1-1
TGTGCCAGCAGCCAAGGAGTCCGGGGGGTGGGGACCCAGTACTTC CASSQGVRGVGTQYF TRBV3-1/TRBV3-2 - TRBD2 TRBJ2-5
TGTGCCAGCAGCGTATCCGGGAGCTCCTACAATGAGCAGTTCTTC CASSVSGSSYNEQFF TRBV9 - - TRBJ2-1
TGTGCCAGCAGCCAAGGGACGTCGAGCAATCAGCCCCAGCATTTT CASSQGTSSNQPQHF TRBV4-2 - - TRBJ1-5
TGTGCCTGGAGTGTGACGGAAGCCAAAAACATTCAGTACTTC CAWSVTEAKNIQYF TRBV30 - - TRBJ2-4
TGTGCCAGCAGGAGGGACAGGACATACACAGATACGCAGTATTTT CASRRDRTYTDTQYF TRBV2 - TRBD1 TRBJ2-3
TGTGCCAGCAGGCCCCCGAGACAGGGGGCCGAGCAGTACTTC CASRPPRQGAEQYF TRBV28 once TRBD1 TRBJ2-7
TGTGCCAGCAGTGGGGGGGGACTAGCGGGAGGTGGGAACATTCAGTACTTC CASSGGGLAGGGNIQYF TRBV6-1 - TRBD2 TRBJ2-4
TGCGCCAGCAGCTTGCTGAGTGGGACTGAAGCTTTCTTT CASSLLSGTEAFF TRBV5-1 - - TRBJ1-1
TGTGCCAGCAGTTCTACGAGAGAGACCCAGTACTTC CASSSTRETQYF TRBV6-2/TRBV6-3 - - TRBJ2-5
TGCGCCAGCAGCTACGGGGGAGGCACAGATACGCAGTATTTT CASSYGGGTDTQYF TRBV5-1 - - TRBJ2-3
TGTGCCAGCAGCTTGGCTTGGGGGGCGAGGGGGAACGAGCAGTACTTC CASSLAWGARGNEQYF TRBV5-4 - - TRBJ2-7
TGTGCCAGCAGTTCGGACAGGGGCATTTCTGAAGCTTTCTTT CASSSDRGISEAFF TRBV6-6 - TRBD1 TRBJ1-1
TGTGCCGCCCGCTCAGGGGAATCGGATCAGCCCCAGCATTTT CAARSGESDQPQHF TRBV6-6 - - TRBJ1-5
TGTGCCATCAGTGGGGACAGGGGAATCTCAGATACGCAGTATTTT CAISGDRGISDTQYF TRBV10-3 - TRBD1 TRBJ2-3
TGTGCCAGCAGCCAAGATCCGGGCACAGATACGCAGTATTTT CASSQDPGTDTQYF TRBV3-1/TRBV3-2 once - TRBJ2-3
TGCGCCAGCAGCGTGGACATGAACACTGAAGCTTTCTTT CASSVDMNTEAFF TRBV5-1 - - TRBJ1-1
TGTGCCAGCAGCTTGGGCAGGGTTTCGTACGAGCAGTACTTC CASSLGRVSYEQYF TRBV7-2 - - TRBJ2-7
TGCACCAGCAGCCAATATGTGGCCCTGACTAGCGGGGAAATCCAAGAGACCCAGTACTTC CTSSQYVALTSGEIQETQYF TRBV1 - - TRBJ2-5
TGTGCCATCAGTGAAGGAGGGGGTAATGAAAAACTGTTTTTT CAISEGGGNEKLFF TRBV10-3 once - TRBJ1-4
TGTGCCAGCAGCTTATTAGGGGGCTTCAGCGACGAGCAGTACTTC CASSLLGGFSDEQYF TRBV7-9 - TRBD1 TRBJ2-7
TGTGCCTGGAGTGTACGTTTCTCTGGAAACACCATATATTTT CAWSVRFSGNTIYF TRBV30 - - TRBJ1-3
TGTGCCAGCAATCCCCTCCTTTGGGCCACGGCTAATGAAAAACTGTTTTTT CASNPLLWATANEKLFF TRBV2 - - TRBJ1-4
TGTGCCATCAGTGAATTAGCGGGAGAGGGGGATACGCAGTATTTT CAISELAGEGDTQYF TRBV10-3 - TRBD2 TRBJ2-3
TGTGCCAGTAGGTCTCAGGGCCACGAGCAGTACTTC CASRSQGHEQYF TRBV19 - - TRBJ2-7
TGTGCCAGCAGCACCAGCAGTGCCTCCTACGAGCAGTACTTC CASSTSSASYEQYF TRBV7-2 - - TRBJ2-7
TGCGCCAGCAGCCCCCAAGGCGGGGCGTTACGCGAAAAACTGTTTTTT CASSPQGGALREKLFF TRBV5-1 - - TRBJ1-4
TGTGCCAGCAGACTAGTGACAGGGGGCGAAAATGGCTACACCTTC CASRLVTGGENGYTF TRBV7-9 - TRBD1 TRBJ1-2
TGTGCCAGCATAGGCGGAGATCAGCCCCAGCATTTT CASIGGDQPQHF TRBV6-5 - - TRBJ1-5
TGTGCCAGCAGTTTTCGGAACAGGGGGAACTATGGCTACACCTTC CASSFRNRGNYGYTF TRBV27 - TRBD1 TRBJ1-2
TGTGCCAGCAGCTTCATCACTGAAGCTTTCTTT CASSFITEAFF TRBV5-8 - - TRBJ1-1
TGTGCCAGCAGTGGCCAGGGTACCGAGCAGTACTTC CASSGQGTEQYF TRBV28 - - TRBJ2-7